The T cell receptor beta chain under discussion was sequenced for a study of blood T cell repertoires in COVID-19. The overall study: COVID-19 samples collected from the United States, Italy and Spain covered acute and convalescent phases.

The CDR3 is 16 amino acids. The V segment lost 4 bases and the J segment 0 bases; nucleotides outside the gene matches: 3. Per germline, CDR1 SGHTA and CDR2 FQGNSA. Original data processing: Amplification of reference gene primers was used by the study to estimate nucleated cell counts. Measured with immunoSEQ multiplex PCR; TCRdb has only the in-frame clones, and not every one. V, J and clone size reflect that table, while D and trimming were determined from the DNA. This table holds roughly 500,000 clones, roughly 90% found once. This clone was picked up a small number of times. V gene TRBV7-2 combines with J gene TRBJ1-5, with TRBD1 matching over 10 bases. The TCR was taken from a middle-aged woman who had recovered from COVID-19. The specimen sequenced was PBMCs or T cells enriched from blood (not recorded which). CDR3 nucleotide sequence: TGTGCCAGCAGCTCGACAGGGGGCTATAGCAATCAGCCCCAGCATTTT. This translates into CASSSTGGYSNQPQHF.